This TCR beta chain was documented in a study of blood T cell repertoires in COVID-19. Study information: Material from acute and convalescent COVID-19 was sourced from the United States, Italy and Spain. Nucleic acid was either cDNA or gDNA, and it came from T cells, B-cell-depleted T cells, or PBMCs.

Methods used by the authors: From reference gene primer amplification, estimates of nucleated cell counts were derived. Repertoires were generated with immunoSEQ multiplex PCR, while TCRdb's copy carries only in-frame clones and drops some. V, J and clone size were drawn from that table, and D and trimming were deduced from the DNA. Of under 300,000 clones listed, 89% were seen once; the top ten hold 0.85% to 0.95%. The CDR3 runs 15 residues. Germline lookup yields CDR1 SNHLY and CDR2 FYNNEI. V was pared by 1 base and J by 7 bases, with 14 bases between. The receptor was isolated from a woman aged 35 to 49 who had recovered from COVID-19. Sequenced material: peripheral blood. This rearrangement joins TRBV2 to TRBJ1-5; possible D gene TRBD1, 6 bases. The CDR3 reads CASSEEGQISQPQHF. CDR3 DNA sequence: TGTGCCAGCAGTGAAGAAGGACAGATCTCCCAGCCCCAGCATTTT. The whole variable domain, filled in from reference TRBV2 and TRBJ1-5, reads EPEVTQTPSHQVTQMGQEVILRCVPISNHLYFYWYRQILGQKVEFLVSFYNNEISEKSEIFDDQFSVERPDGSNFTLKIRSTKLEDSAMYFCASSEEGQISQPQHFGDGTRLSIL.